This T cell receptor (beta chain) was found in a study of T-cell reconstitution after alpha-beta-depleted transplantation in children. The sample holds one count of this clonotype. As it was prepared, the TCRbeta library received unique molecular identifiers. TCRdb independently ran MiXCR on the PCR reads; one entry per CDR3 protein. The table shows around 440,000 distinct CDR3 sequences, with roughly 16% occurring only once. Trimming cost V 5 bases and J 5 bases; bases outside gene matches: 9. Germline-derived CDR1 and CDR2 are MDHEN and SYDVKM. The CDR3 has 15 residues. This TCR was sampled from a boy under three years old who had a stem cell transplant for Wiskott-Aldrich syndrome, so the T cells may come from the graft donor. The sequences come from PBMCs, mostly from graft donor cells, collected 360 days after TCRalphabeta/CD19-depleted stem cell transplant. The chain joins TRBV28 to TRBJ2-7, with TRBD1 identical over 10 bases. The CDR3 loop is CASSPSGTGVHEQYF. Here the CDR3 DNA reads TGTGCCAGCAGTCCTTCCGGGACAGGGGTTCACGAGCAGTACTTC. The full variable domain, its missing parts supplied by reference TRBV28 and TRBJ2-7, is DVKVTQSSRYLVKRTGEKVFLECVQDMDHENMFWYRQDPGLGLRLIYFSYDVKMKEKGDIPEGYSVSREKKERFSLILESASTNQTSMYLCASSPSGTGVHEQYFGPGTRLTVT.